In this sample, the clone carrying this TCR beta chain turned up a few times. As yet, its antigen is unknown. Unique molecular identifiers were built into the TCRbeta library. TCRdb called the PCR reads again in MiXCR, with one record for every CDR3 protein. Here the sample spans under 300,000 distinct CDR3 sequences, under 14% being singletons. The record originates from a study of T-cell reconstitution after alpha-beta-depleted transplantation in children. Study outcomes and limitations: T-cell numbers and diversity one year post-transplant derived largely from freshly generated T cells. Several hundred expanded graft clones reportedly gave rise to the alpha-beta T cells present about two months after transplant. Recipient T cells and thymic progenitors that survived gave rise to the high TCRbeta diversity observed at day 60 in some patients.

CDR1 is MNHEY and CDR2 is SVGEGT in the germline V gene. This CDR3 has 15 amino acids. Trimming cost V 2 bases and J 0 bases; bases outside gene matches: 0. The TCR was taken from a male patient aged 2-15 years who had a stem cell transplant for chronic granulomatous disease, so the T cells may come from the graft donor. Sequences were derived from peripheral blood, sampled 180 days after TCRalphabeta/CD19-depleted stem cell transplant. V usage is TRBV6-2 or TRBV6-3 and J usage is TRBJ2-3; 9 bases map to TRBD2. In DNA, the CDR3 is TGTGCCAGCAGTTACACTAGCGGGAGCACAGATACGCAGTATTTT. It translates to CASSYTSGSTDTQYF.